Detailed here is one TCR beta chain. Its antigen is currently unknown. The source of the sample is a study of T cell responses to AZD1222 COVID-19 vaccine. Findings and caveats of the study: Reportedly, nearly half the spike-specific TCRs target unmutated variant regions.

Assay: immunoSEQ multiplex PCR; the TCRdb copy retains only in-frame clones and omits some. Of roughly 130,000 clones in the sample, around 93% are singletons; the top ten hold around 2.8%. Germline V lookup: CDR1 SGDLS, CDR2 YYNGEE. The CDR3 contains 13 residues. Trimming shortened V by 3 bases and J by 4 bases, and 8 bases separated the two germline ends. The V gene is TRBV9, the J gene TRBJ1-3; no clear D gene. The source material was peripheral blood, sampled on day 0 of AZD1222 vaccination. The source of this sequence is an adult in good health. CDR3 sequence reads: CASSEGPGNTIYF. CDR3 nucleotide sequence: TGTGCCAGCAGCGAGGGTCCAGGAAACACCATATATTTT.